Following are 7 T cell receptor beta chains from one sample sequenced in a study of T cell responses to AZD1222 COVID-19 vaccine. Profiling relied on immunoSEQ multiplex PCR, and the TCRdb table lists in-frame clones only, not all of them. The table lists 90,000 to 150,000 clones, roughly 90% of them singletons. Sequenced material: peripheral blood, taken on day 0 of AZD1222 vaccination. The source is an adult in good health.

The chain links TRBV4-1 to TRBJ2-5; TRBD2 might be the D (5 bases). Deletions cut 1 base from V and 4 bases from J, with 13 bases between. This CDR3 has 15 residues. Germline V gene lookup returns CDR1 MGHRA and CDR2 YSYEKL. The CDR3 bases are TGCGCCAGCAGCCAAGGTATTCAAGGGAGAGAGACCCAGTACTTC. Encoded protein: CASSQGIQGRETQYF.

This clone is termed medium-sized. This sequence joins TRBV2 and TRBJ1-3; D remains ambiguous. V was shortened by 8 bases and J by 0 bases, with 26 bases between the two germline ends. CDR1 SNHLY and CDR2 FYNNEI come from the germline V gene. The CDR3 runs to 19 residues. CDR3 in amino acids: CASSPYSVGEGRSGNTIYF. DNA for the CDR3: TGTGCCAGCTCCCCCTACTCCGTTGGGGAGGGCCGCTCTGGAAACACCATATATTTT.

This chain uses TRBV28 with TRBJ2-7; D not certain. CDR1 and CDR2 from the germline V gene are MDHEN and SYDVKM. This CDR3 contains 14 residues. V lost 4 bases and J lost 6, with 16 bases in between. As DNA, the CDR3 is TGTGCCAGCAGTTCGCCGGCGTCCACTGGCGAGCAGTACTTC. Its protein is CASSSPASTGEQYF. The full variable domain, with the rest looked up from reference TRBV28 and TRBJ2-7, is DVKVTQSSRYLVKRTGEKVFLECVQDMDHENMFWYRQDPGLGLRLIYFSYDVKMKEKGDIPEGYSVSREKKERFSLILESASTNQTSMYLCASSSPASTGEQYFGPGTRLTVT.

The rearrangement uses TRBV27 and TRBJ1-2; D uncertain. Germline V gene lookup returns CDR1 MNHEY and CDR2 SMNVEV (reference sequence). Trimming pared 6 bases from V and 2 bases from J, leaving 16 bases between. The CDR3 contains 15 residues. The CDR3 reads CASSRYIGRNYGYTF. DNA for the CDR3: TGTGCCAGCAGCAGATATATTGGACGAAACTATGGCTACACCTTC.

The chain carries TRBV4-1 and TRBJ1-6; 9 bases fit TRBD1. Losses at the gene ends were 10 bases for V and 7 bases for J; bases not matched to a gene: 11. The CDR3 is made up of 15 amino acids. The V gene's germline CDR1 is MGHRA and CDR2 YSYEKL. DNA for the CDR3: TGCGCCACCAAACCAAAGACAGGGGGGAATTCACCCCTCCACTTT. Protein: CATKPKTGGNSPLHF.

This clone was picked up a small number of times. This rearrangement joins TRBV7-3 to TRBJ2-1, with 10 bases aligning to TRBD1. V gave up 5 bases and J gave up 10 bases; unmatched junction bases: 11. This CDR3 comprises 15 residues. Germline V gene sequence: CDR1 SGHTA, CDR2 FQGTGA. The chain's CDR3 is CASSPRDRGEVEQFF. In DNA form, the CDR3 reads TGTGCCAGCAGCCCCCGGGACAGGGGTGAGGTGGAGCAGTTCTTC.

There are a few counts of this clone. This rearrangement joins TRBV20-1 to TRBJ1-1; D not resolved. Germline V gene lookup returns CDR1 DFQATT and CDR2 SNEGSKA (reference sequence). With 3 bases removed from V and 8 bases from J, the gap between germline ends came to 10 bases. CDR3 size: 11 residues. Written as DNA, the CDR3 is TGCAGTGCTAGTACCTGGGTCGAAGCTTTCTTT. This gives the protein CSASTWVEAFF.